The rows below give T cell receptor beta chains drawn from one sample of a study of cytomegalovirus exposure and HLA in healthy donors. This table comes from immunoSEQ multiplex PCR, and its TCRdb copy is limited to in-frame clones, with some not included. There are around 180,000 clones in the sample; 60% to 80% occur only once, and 2% to 2.5% lies in the top ten. Sequenced input: PBMCs. Every receptor here comes from a man aged 55 to 70 in good health and CMV-seronegative. CDR3s include the opening cysteine and the closing phenylalanine or tryptophan. The D gene is left open where the match is weak. A clone size is listed for some rows: how often the clone was seen (once, few, many), or a class if it is expanded.

j_call clone_size d_call cdr3_length v_call cdr3_nt cdr3_aa
TRBJ2-1 NA TRBD2 16 TRBV5-1 TGCGCCAGCAGCCCCGGGACTAGAGCAAGCTACAATGAGCAGTTCTTC CASSPGTRASYNEQFF
TRBJ2-7 NA NA 12 TRBV6-5 TGTGCCAGCAGTTACACGGGAAGGGAGCAGTACTTC CASSYTGREQYF
TRBJ2-2 NA NA 12 TRBV7-9 TGTGCCAGCAGCCCAGAAGCGGGGGAGCTGTTTTTT CASSPEAGELFF
TRBJ2-3 NA NA 12 TRBV10-3 TGTGCCATCAGCGTCCGCACAGATACGCAGTATTTT CAISVRTDTQYF
TRBJ1-4 few NA 15 TRBV30 TGTGCCTGGAGTGTGATAAGGGGCCGGGTTGAAAAACTGTTTTTT CAWSVIRGRVEKLFF
TRBJ2-7 NA TRBD2 15 TRBV6-5 TGTGCCAGCAGGCCAGGGACTAGCGGTATCTACGAGCAGTACTTC CASRPGTSGIYEQYF
TRBJ1-1 once NA 14 TRBV29-1 TGCAGCGTTGAGGGGCACACCGGCCGCACTGAAGCTTTCTTT CSVEGHTGRTEAFF
TRBJ1-1 NA NA 12 TRBV19 TGTGCCAGTCAGGACAGAAACACTGAAGCTTTCTTT CASQDRNTEAFF
TRBJ1-4 NA TRBD1 17 TRBV5-1 TGCGCCAGCAGCGCCAGGGGGACGAGTCCAACTAATGAAAAACTGTTTTTT CASSARGTSPTNEKLFF
TRBJ2-3 NA NA 14 TRBV27 TGTGCCAGCAGTTCGGGTTCTGGGTTGGGTACGCAGTATTTT CASSSGSGLGTQYF
TRBJ1-2 NA NA 13 TRBV6-4 TGTGCCAGCAGTGACTCAGCGGCGGGTGGCTACACCTTC CASSDSAAGGYTF
TRBJ2-7 few TRBD1 17 TRBV15 TGTGCCACCAGCAGAGGGGGAGGACAGGGAATAAACTACGAGCAGTACTTC CATSRGGGQGINYEQYF
TRBJ2-7 once TRBD2 16 TRBV19 TGTGCCAGTAGTGCATCAAGGACTAGTGGGTCCTACGAGCAGTACTTC CASSASRTSGSYEQYF
TRBJ2-7 NA NA 14 TRBV4-3 TGCGCCAGCAGCCAAGACCCCCTAGCCTACGAGCAGTACTTC CASSQDPLAYEQYF
TRBJ2-7 NA TRBD2 15 TRBV9 TGTGCCAGCAGCGTAGGGGGCGGGGGAGGGTACGAGCAGTACTTC CASSVGGGGGYEQYF
TRBJ2-5 few TRBD2 11 TRBV6-5 TGTGCCAGCGGGAGGGGAGAGACCCAGTACTTC CASGRGETQYF